The text below deals with one TCR beta chain. These data originate in a study of cytomegalovirus exposure and HLA in healthy donors. The table came from immunoSEQ multiplex PCR; TCRdb's copy has only in-frame clones and leaves some out. This sample has 150,000 to 160,000 clones, with approximately 86% found just once. Germline V CDR1 and CDR2: KGHSH, LQKENI. V lost 8 bases and J lost 7; bases outside the gene matches: 11. The length of the CDR3 is 14 residues. The origin of this receptor is a man between 18 and 29 years old in good health and CMV-seropositive. This chain connects TRBV18 to TRBJ2-7; 10 nucleotides agree with TRBD1. Sequencing was performed on PBMCs. The CDR3 DNA reads TGTGCCAGCCTCCCGACAGGGGGCAAGGGGGAGCAGTACTTC. Its protein is CASLPTGGKGEQYF.